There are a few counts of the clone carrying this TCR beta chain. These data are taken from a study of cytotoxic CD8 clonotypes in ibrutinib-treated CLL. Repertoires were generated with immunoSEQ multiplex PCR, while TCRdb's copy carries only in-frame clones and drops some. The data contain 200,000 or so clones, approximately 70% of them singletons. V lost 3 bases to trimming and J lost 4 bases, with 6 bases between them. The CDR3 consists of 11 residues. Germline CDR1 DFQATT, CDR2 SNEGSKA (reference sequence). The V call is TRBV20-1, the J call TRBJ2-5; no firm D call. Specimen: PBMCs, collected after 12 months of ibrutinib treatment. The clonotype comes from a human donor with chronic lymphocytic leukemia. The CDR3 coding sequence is TGCAGTGCTAGGGCCCGAGAGACCCAGTACTTC. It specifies CSARARETQYF.